This passage covers 18 T cell receptor beta chains from one sample sequenced in a study of blood T cell repertoires in COVID-19. The data were produced by immunoSEQ multiplex PCR, yet TCRdb's version contains in-frame clones alone and is incomplete. The data hold about 190,000 clones, with roughly 84% observed a single time. Sample: PBMCs or T cells enriched from blood (not recorded which). These receptors all stem from a woman aged 30 to 39 who had recovered from COVID-19.

CDR3 sequence reads: CASSRLATNTGELFF. The CDR3 DNA sequence: TGTGCCAGCAGTCGACTAGCGACGAACACCGGGGAGCTGTTTTTT. J is TRBJ2-2 and V is TRBV6-5; TRBD2 agrees at 8 bases. Germline V gene lookup returns CDR1 MNHEY and CDR2 SVGAGI. V was pared by 5 bases and J by 0 bases, with 2 bases of the junction left unmatched. This CDR3 is 15 amino acids long.

This sequence joins TRBV5-5 and TRBJ2-1, with 11 bases that match TRBD2. The length of the CDR3 is 15 residues. The V gene end was trimmed by 4 bases and the J gene end by 4 bases; junction bases not matched to a gene: 4. Germline V gene lookup returns CDR1 SGHKS and CDR2 YYEKEE (reference sequence). As DNA, the CDR3 is TGTGCCAGCAGCCCGGGACTAGCGGTTTACAATGAGCAGTTCTTC. The encoded protein is CASSPGLAVYNEQFF.

This clone was counted a few times. DNA of the CDR3: TGTGCCAGCAGCTTAGCCCAGGGGTTTGACTATGGCTACACCTTC. Translated: CASSLAQGFDYGYTF. J is TRBJ1-2 and V is TRBV7-2; a weak D match, TRBD1 (6 bases). Germline lookup yields CDR1 SGHTA and CDR2 FQGNSA. This CDR3 is 15 amino acids long. Trimming removed 0 bases from V and 3 bases from J, with 11 bases in between.

The chain is built from TRBV12-2 and TRBJ2-2; the DNA was not used to check the table's D call, TRBD2. TRBV12-2 is marked as a pseudogene. CDR3 length: 14 residues. The CDR3 is CASRTPIGSGELFF. The CDR3 nucleotides read TGTGCAAGTCGCACCCCGATCGGGTCCGGGGAGCTGTTTTTT.

The rearrangement uses TRBV11-3 and TRBJ2-1; maybe TRBD1 (5 bases). CDR1 and CDR2 from the germline V gene are SGHNT and YENEEA. Between the trimmed V and J ends, which lost 1 base and 3 bases, there was a span of 13 bases. This CDR3 is 16 amino acids long. CDR3 nucleotide sequence: TGTGCCAGCAGCTTAGGGCAGGGAAGGGTCTACAATGAGCAGTTCTTC. It translates to CASSLGQGRVYNEQFF.

The chain is built from TRBV10-2 and TRBJ2-3; D is perhaps TRBD2 (6 bases). The germline V and J ends were trimmed by 3 bases and 0 bases, with 10 bases remaining between them. The germline CDR1 and CDR2 sequences are WSHSY and SAAADI. This CDR3 is built from 15 residues. This CDR3 reads CASSDSRGSTDTQYF. The DNA of the CDR3 is TGCGCCAGCAGTGACTCTCGGGGGAGCACAGATACGCAGTATTTT.

This clone was detected a few times. The chain couples TRBV6-1 to TRBJ2-7; maybe TRBD2 (6 bases). The V gene's germline CDR1 is MNHNS and CDR2 SASEGT. The V end lost 3 bases, the J end lost 6 bases, and 6 bases lay between the germline ends. The length of the CDR3 is 11 residues. The CDR3 loop reads CASSEGGEQYF. DNA for the CDR3: TGTGCCAGCAGTGAGGGGGGCGAGCAGTACTTC.

The CDR3 protein is CASSPTRAGVNTGELFF. The CDR3 nucleotides read TGTGCCAGCAGCCCCACCAGGGCGGGAGTTAACACCGGGGAGCTGTTTTTT. This chain uses TRBV3-1 (or the pseudogene TRBV3-2) with TRBJ2-2, with 7 bases fitting TRBD2. The CDR3 has 17 amino acids. Germline V CDR1 and CDR2: LGHDT, YNNKEL (reference sequence). V shed 4 bases, J shed 2 bases, and the junction held 10 bases outside the gene matches.

This chain joins TRBV6-7 and TRBJ1-2; 10 bases map to TRBD1. TRBV6-7 is an open reading frame whose function is uncertain. The J segment lost 3 bases and the V segment lost 5 bases, leaving 6 bases of the junction unmatched. The CDR3 has 15 amino acids. The CDR3 DNA reads as TGTGCCAGCAGTAAGGGACAGGGGTTCGACTATGGCTACACCTTC. It translates to CASSKGQGFDYGYTF.

V gene TRBV7-3 combines with J gene TRBJ2-1; 13 positions agree with TRBD2. V dropped 1 base and J dropped 12; count of bases not matched to a gene: 6. Germline V gene sequence: CDR1 SGHTA, CDR2 FQGTGA. This CDR3 comprises 15 residues. The CDR3 protein is CASSLMTSGRSVQFF. The CDR3 region has the DNA TGTGCCAGCAGCTTAATGACTAGCGGGAGGAGTGTGCAGTTCTTC. Together with reference TRBV7-3 and TRBJ2-1, the CDR3 gives the full variable domain: GAGVSQTPSNKVTEKGKYVELRCDPISGHTALYWYRQSLGQGPEFLIYFQGTGAADDSGLPNDRFFAVRPEGSVSTLKIQRTERGDSAVYLCASSLMTSGRSVQFFGPGTRLTVL.

J is TRBJ1-4 and V is TRBV7-9; TRBD1 agrees at 10 bases. The trim removed 5 bases at V and 6 bases at J, leaving 6 bases unmatched. CDR1 SEHNR and CDR2 FQNEAQ come from the germline V gene (reference sequence). There are 15 residues in the CDR3. The CDR3 here is CASSGDRGWDEKLFF. As DNA, the CDR3 is TGTGCCAGCAGCGGGGACAGGGGATGGGATGAAAAACTGTTTTTT. The whole variable domain, remainder taken from reference TRBV7-9 and TRBJ1-4, is DTGVSQNPRHKITKRGQNVTFRCDPISEHNRLYWYRQTLGQGPEFLTYFQNEAQLEKSRLLSDRFSAERPKGSFSTLEIQRTEQGDSAMYLCASSGDRGWDEKLFFGSGTQLSVL.

This clone came up once. The V and J genes are TRBV7-2 and TRBJ1-6, with D perhaps matching TRBD1 (6 bases). Germline values: CDR1 SGHTA, CDR2 FQGNSA. The CDR3 is made up of 13 amino acids. The germline V and J ends were trimmed by 1 base and 16 bases, with 14 bases remaining between them. In DNA, the CDR3 is TGTGCCAGCAGCTTAGAGCAGGGGAACTGGCTCCACTTT. It translates to CASSLEQGNWLHF.

This clone was detected a few times. V gene TRBV18 combines with J gene TRBJ1-2, with TRBD1 identical over 7 bases. The germline V gene encodes CDR1 KGHSH and CDR2 LQKENI. The CDR3 is made up of 17 amino acids. Trimming at V came to 0 bases and at J to 4 bases, leaving 11 bases not matched to a gene. The CDR3 loop is CASSPPRGQISGYGYTF. The CDR3 bases are TGTGCCAGCTCACCACCAAGGGGGCAAATTTCCGGCTATGGCTACACCTTC.

This clone is a singleton in its sample. V is TRBV5-6 and J is TRBJ1-2; 7 nucleotides agree with TRBD1. Germline CDR1 is SGHDT and CDR2 is YYEEEE. CDR3 size: 14 residues. The trim removed 2 bases at V and 4 bases at J, leaving 5 bases unmatched. CDR3 sequence: CASSFPRGAYGYTF. In DNA, the CDR3 is TGTGCCAGCAGCTTCCCCAGGGGGGCCTATGGCTACACCTTC.

V gene TRBV18 combines with J gene TRBJ2-7, with 13 bases fitting TRBD2. Unmatched junction bases numbered 4, after V lost 5 bases and J lost 3 bases. CDR1 and CDR2 from the germline V gene are KGHSH and LQKENI. The CDR3 has 15 amino acids. Written as DNA, the CDR3 is TGTGCCAGCTCAAGGACTAGCGGGAGTATCTACGAGCAGTACTTC. Translation: CASSRTSGSIYEQYF.

V usage is TRBV27 and J usage is TRBJ2-7, with D perhaps matching TRBD1 (5 bases). This CDR3 region has 13 residues. V lost 6 bases and J lost 6, with 15 bases in between. Germline assignment: CDR1 MNHEY and CDR2 SMNVEV (reference sequence). Here the CDR3 DNA reads TGTGCCAGCAGCTCCCTCCCAGGGTTCGAGCAGTACTTC. Translated: CASSSLPGFEQYF.

The J gene is TRBJ1-4, the V gene TRBV29-1, with 10 bases matching TRBD1. CDR3 length equals 13 residues. The J segment lost 7 bases and the V segment lost 4 bases, leaving 3 bases of the junction unmatched. Germline loops: CDR1 SQVTM, CDR2 ANQGSEA. CDR3 sequence (DNA): TGCAGCGTTGGGGACAGGGGTGGTGAAAAACTGTTTTTT. Translation gives CSVGDRGGEKLFF.

This clone was seen a few times. The V gene is TRBV9, the J gene TRBJ2-2, with D perhaps matching TRBD2 (6 bases). CDR3 length equals 15 residues. Germline assignment: CDR1 SGDLS and CDR2 YYNGEE. The V end was cut by 3 bases, the J end by 2 bases, with 11 bases between. The DNA for the CDR3 is TGTGCCAGCAGCGGTGTAGCGGCCAACACCGGGGAGCTGTTTTTT. Residues: CASSGVAANTGELFF.